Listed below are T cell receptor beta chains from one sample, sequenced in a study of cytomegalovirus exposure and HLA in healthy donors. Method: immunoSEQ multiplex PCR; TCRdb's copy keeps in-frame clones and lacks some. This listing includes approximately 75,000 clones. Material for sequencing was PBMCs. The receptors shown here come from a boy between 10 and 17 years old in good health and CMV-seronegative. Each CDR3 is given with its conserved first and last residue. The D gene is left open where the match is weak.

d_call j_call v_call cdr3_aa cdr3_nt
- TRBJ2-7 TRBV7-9 CASSSTYEQYF TGTGCCAGCAGCTCCACATACGAGCAGTACTTC
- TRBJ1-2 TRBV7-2 CASSLGGEKNGYTF TGTGCCAGCAGCTTGGGAGGCGAGAAAAATGGCTACACCTTC
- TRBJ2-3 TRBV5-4 CASSFGQGLGTDTQYF TGTGCCAGCAGCTTTGGGCAGGGGTTAGGCACAGATACGCAGTATTTT
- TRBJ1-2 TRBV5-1 CASSSTSQGPLISNYGYTF TGCGCCAGCAGCTCCACCTCACAGGGACCTCTAATTAGTAACTATGGCTACACCTTC
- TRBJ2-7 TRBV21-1 CGQGAIFYEQYF TGTGGACAGGGGGCAATTTTCTACGAGCAGTACTTC
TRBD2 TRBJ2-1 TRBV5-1 CASSYPRTSGTIGNEQFF TGCGCCAGCAGCTACCCAAGGACTAGCGGGACAATTGGTAATGAGCAGTTCTTC
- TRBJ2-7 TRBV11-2 CASSLYNEQYF TGTGCCAGCAGTTTATACAACGAGCAGTACTTC
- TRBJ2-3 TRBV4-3 CASSQGGRTDTQYF TGCGCCAGCAGCCAAGGGGGCCGCACAGATACGCAGTATTTT
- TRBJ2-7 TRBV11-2 CASSPSDASSYEQYF TGTGCCAGCAGCCCTAGTGATGCTAGCTCCTACGAGCAGTACTTC
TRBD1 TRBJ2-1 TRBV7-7 CASSPDRGSYNEQFF TGTGCCAGCAGCCCCGACAGGGGATCCTACAATGAGCAGTTCTTC
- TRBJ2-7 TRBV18 CASSPERSSYEQYF TGTGCCAGCTCCCCCGAAAGGAGCTCCTACGAGCAGTACTTC
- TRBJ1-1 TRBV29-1 CSVDRTTLGTEAFF TGCAGCGTTGACAGGACAACCCTCGGCACTGAAGCTTTCTTT
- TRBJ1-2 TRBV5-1 CASSQDREFYGYTF TGCGCCAGCAGCCAAGACAGAGAGTTCTATGGCTACACCTTC
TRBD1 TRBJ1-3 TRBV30 CAWSRDRESLASGNTIYF TGTGCCTGGAGTCGGGACAGAGAGAGTTTAGCCTCTGGAAACACCATATATTTT
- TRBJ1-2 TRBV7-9 CASSLDRDYNYGYTF TGTGCCAGCAGCTTAGACAGGGATTATAACTATGGCTACACCTTC
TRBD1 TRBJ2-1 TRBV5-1 CASSAGQGAPNEQFF TGCGCCAGCAGCGCGGGACAGGGGGCCCCCAATGAGCAGTTCTTC
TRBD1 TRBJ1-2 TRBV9 CASSVESRGLGYGYTF TGTGCCAGCAGCGTAGAGTCCAGGGGGCTCGGCTATGGCTACACCTTC
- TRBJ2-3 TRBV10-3 CAISAQGWDTDTQYF TGTGCCATCTCCGCACAGGGTTGGGACACAGATACGCAGTATTTT
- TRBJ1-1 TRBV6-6 CASRTLQGLNTEAFF TGTGCCAGCAGGACATTACAGGGCCTGAACACTGAAGCTTTCTTT
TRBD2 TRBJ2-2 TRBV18 CASSPLLAGYTGELFF TGTGCCAGCTCACCACTGCTAGCGGGATACACCGGGGAGCTGTTTTTT
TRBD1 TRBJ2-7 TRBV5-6 CASSLLGGQGTYEQYF TGTGCCAGCAGCTTGCTCGGGGGACAGGGAACCTACGAGCAGTACTTC
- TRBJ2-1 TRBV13 CASSSFDNEQFF TGTGCCAGCAGCTCCTTTGACAATGAGCAGTTCTTC
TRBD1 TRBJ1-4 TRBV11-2 CASSLALRQGTTNEKLFF TGTGCCAGCAGCTTAGCCCTACGACAGGGGACAACTAATGAAAAACTGTTTTTT
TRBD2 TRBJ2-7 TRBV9 CASSVVAGEGYEQYF TGTGCCAGCAGCGTAGTAGCGGGAGAAGGCTACGAGCAGTACTTC
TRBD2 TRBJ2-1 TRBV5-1 CASSSAGGNEQFF TGCGCCAGCAGCTCAGCGGGGGGCAATGAGCAGTTCTTC
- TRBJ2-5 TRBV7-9 CASTQTNWETQYF TGTGCCAGCACCCAGACTAATTGGGAGACCCAGTACTTC
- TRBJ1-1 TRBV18 CASSPQGGTMNTEAFF TGTGCCAGCTCACCTCAGGGAGGGACCATGAACACTGAAGCTTTCTTT
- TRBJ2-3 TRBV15 CATSSPRGAGLDTQYF TGTGCCACCAGCAGTCCCCGGGGAGCGGGTTTGGATACGCAGTATTTT
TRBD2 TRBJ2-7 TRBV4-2 CASSQALAGGDPIFYEQYF TGTGCCAGCAGCCAAGCACTAGCGGGAGGGGACCCAATCTTCTACGAGCAGTACTTC
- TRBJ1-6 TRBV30 CAWRLRAESPLHF TGTGCCTGGAGACTGAGGGCCGAGTCACCCCTCCACTTT
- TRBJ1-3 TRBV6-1 CASSEALTGWSGNTIYF TGTGCCAGCAGTGAAGCACTGACAGGATGGTCTGGAAACACCATATATTTT
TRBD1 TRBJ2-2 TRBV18 CASSTRDRATGELFF TGTGCCAGCTCAACCCGGGACAGGGCCACCGGGGAGCTGTTTTTT
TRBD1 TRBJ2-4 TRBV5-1 CASSRQGGENIQYF TGCGCCAGCAGCCGACAGGGGGGCGAAAACATTCAGTACTTC
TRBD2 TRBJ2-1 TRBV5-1 CASSPRGGAYNEQFF TGCGCCAGCAGCCCCCGGGGAGGGGCCTACAATGAGCAGTTCTTC
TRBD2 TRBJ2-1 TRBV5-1 CASSPRIVLAGGGNEQFF TGCGCCAGCAGCCCCCGAATAGTTCTAGCGGGAGGGGGCAATGAGCAGTTCTTC
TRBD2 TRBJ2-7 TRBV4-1 CASRYLGGSSYEQYF TGCGCCAGCAGATATCTCGGCGGGAGTTCGTACGAGCAGTACTTC
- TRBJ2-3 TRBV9 CASSVAADFSTDTQYF TGTGCCAGCAGCGTAGCAGCGGACTTTAGCACAGATACGCAGTATTTT
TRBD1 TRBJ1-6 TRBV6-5 CASSSTGGKNSPLHF TGTGCCAGCAGTTCCACAGGGGGTAAGAATTCACCCCTCCACTTT
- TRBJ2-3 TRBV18 CASSSLADTQYF TGTGCCAGCTCGTCCCTAGCAGATACGCAGTATTTT
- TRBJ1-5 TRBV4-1 CASSQVTGLQPQHF TGCGCCAGCAGCCAAGTTACAGGGCTCCAGCCCCAGCATTTT
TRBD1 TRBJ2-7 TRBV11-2 CASSLGTGGVFYEQYF TGTGCCAGCAGCTTAGGAACAGGGGGAGTATTCTACGAGCAGTACTTC
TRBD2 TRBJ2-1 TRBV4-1 CASSQGPAGTLLYEQFF TGCGCCAGCAGCCAAGGTCCAGCGGGGACCCTTCTATATGAGCAGTTCTTC
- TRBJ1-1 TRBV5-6 CASSQSAGEGTEAFF TGTGCCAGCAGCCAGTCGGCAGGGGAGGGGACTGAAGCTTTCTTT
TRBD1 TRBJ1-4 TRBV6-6 CASSTGTGGGGEKLFF TGTGCCAGCAGTACCGGGACAGGGGGCGGTGGTGAAAAACTGTTTTTT
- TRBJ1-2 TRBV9 CASSDRDSGYTF TGTGCCAGCAGCGACAGGGATTCTGGCTACACCTTC
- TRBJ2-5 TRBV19 CASSIILAETQYF TGTGCCAGTAGTATCATACTTGCAGAGACCCAGTACTTC
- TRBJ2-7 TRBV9 CASSVSHSSYEQYF TGTGCCAGCAGCGTTTCCCACAGCTCCTACGAGCAGTACTTC
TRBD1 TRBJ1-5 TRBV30 CAWTPGTGTQPQHF TGTGCCTGGACCCCAGGGACAGGTACTCAGCCCCAGCATTTT
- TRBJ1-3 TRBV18 CASSPTGIRFSGNTIYF TGTGCCAGCTCACCAACAGGGATCCGCTTCTCTGGAAACACCATATATTTT
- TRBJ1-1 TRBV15 CATSRDRTDNTEAFF TGTGCCACCAGCAGAGACAGGACAGATAACACTGAAGCTTTCTTT
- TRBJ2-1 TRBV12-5 CASGQGQSINNEQFF TGTGCTAGTGGTCAAGGACAGTCGATCAACAATGAGCAGTTCTTC
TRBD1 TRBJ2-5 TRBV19 CASRRTGAENQYF TGTGCCAGTAGGAGGACAGGGGCAGAGAACCAGTACTTC
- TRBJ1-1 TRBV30 CAWSRQGNTEAFF TGTGCCTGGAGCCGGCAGGGGAACACTGAAGCTTTCTTT